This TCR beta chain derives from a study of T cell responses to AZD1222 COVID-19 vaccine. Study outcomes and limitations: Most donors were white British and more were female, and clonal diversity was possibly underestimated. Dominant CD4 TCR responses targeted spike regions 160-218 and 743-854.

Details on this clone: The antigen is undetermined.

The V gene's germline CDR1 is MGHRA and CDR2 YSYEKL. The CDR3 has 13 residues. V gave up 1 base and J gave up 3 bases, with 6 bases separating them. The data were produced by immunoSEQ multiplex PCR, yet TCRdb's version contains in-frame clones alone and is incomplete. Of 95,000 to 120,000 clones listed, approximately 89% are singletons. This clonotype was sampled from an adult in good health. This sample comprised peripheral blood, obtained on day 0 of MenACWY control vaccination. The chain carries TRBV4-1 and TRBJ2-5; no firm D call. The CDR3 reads CASSQVTKETQYF. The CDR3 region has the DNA TGCGCCAGCAGCCAAGTAACTAAAGAGACCCAGTACTTC.